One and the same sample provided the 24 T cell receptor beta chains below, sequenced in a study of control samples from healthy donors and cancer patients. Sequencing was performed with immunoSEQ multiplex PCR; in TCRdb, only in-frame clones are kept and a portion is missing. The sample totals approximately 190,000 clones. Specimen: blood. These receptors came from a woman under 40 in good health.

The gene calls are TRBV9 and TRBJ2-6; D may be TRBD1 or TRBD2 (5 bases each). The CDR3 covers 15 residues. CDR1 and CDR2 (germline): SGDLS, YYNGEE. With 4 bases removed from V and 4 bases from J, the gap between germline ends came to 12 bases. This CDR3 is CASSPYGTGANVLTF. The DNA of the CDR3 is TGTGCCAGCAGCCCCTACGGGACGGGGGCCAACGTCCTGACTTTC.

This chain's CDR3 is CASSYRDRGRTEAFF. The CDR3 DNA follows: TGTGCCAGCAGCTACCGGGACAGGGGAAGAACTGAAGCTTTCTTT. V is TRBV5-6 and J is TRBJ1-1; 10 nucleotides match TRBD1. Unmatched junction bases numbered 7, after V lost 3 bases and J lost 5 bases. The CDR3 consists of 15 residues. CDR1 is SGHDT, CDR2 YYEEEE, per germline.

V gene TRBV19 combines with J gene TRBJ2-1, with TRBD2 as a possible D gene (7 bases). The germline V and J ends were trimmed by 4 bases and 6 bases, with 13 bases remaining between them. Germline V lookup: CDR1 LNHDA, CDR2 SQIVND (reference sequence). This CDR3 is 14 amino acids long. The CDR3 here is CASSSWGGPNEQFF. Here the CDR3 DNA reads TGTGCCAGTAGTAGTTGGGGGGGGCCCAATGAGCAGTTCTTC. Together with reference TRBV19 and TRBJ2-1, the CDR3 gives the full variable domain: DGGITQSPKYLFRKEGQNVTLSCEQNLNHDAMYWYRQDPGQGLRLIYYSQIVNDFQKGDIAEGYSVSREKKESFPLTVTSAQKNPTAFYLCASSSWGGPNEQFFGPGTRLTVL.

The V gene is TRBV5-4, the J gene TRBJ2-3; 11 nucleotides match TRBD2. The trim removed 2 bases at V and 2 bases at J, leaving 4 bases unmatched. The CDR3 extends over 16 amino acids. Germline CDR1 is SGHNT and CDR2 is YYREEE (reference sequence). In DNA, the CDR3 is TGTGCCAGCAGCTTAGGGACTAGCGGACCCACAGATACGCAGTATTTT. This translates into CASSLGTSGPTDTQYF.

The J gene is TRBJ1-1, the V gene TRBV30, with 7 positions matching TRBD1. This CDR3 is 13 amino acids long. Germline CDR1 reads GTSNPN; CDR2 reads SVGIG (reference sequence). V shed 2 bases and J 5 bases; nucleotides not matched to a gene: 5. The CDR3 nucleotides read TGTGCCTGGAGTCAGGGGGGGCCGACTGAAGCTTTCTTT. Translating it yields CAWSQGGPTEAFF.

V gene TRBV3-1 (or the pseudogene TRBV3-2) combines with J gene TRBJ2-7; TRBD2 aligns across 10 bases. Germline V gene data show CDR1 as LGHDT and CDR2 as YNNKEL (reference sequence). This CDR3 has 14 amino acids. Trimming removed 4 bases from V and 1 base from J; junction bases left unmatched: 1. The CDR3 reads CASSRTSGSYEQYF. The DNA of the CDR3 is TGTGCCAGCAGCCGGACTAGCGGTTCCTACGAGCAGTACTTC.

The CDR3 nucleotides read TGTGCCAGCAGCTTTCTTGGACTAGCGGGGGAGCAGTTCTTC. It codes for CASSFLGLAGEQFF. V is TRBV7-2 and J is TRBJ2-1; the match to TRBD2 covers 12 bases. The CDR3 extends over 14 amino acids. CDR1 SGHTA and CDR2 FQGNSA come from the germline V gene. V trimming: 3 bases; J trimming: 10 bases; junction bases outside the gene matches: 4.

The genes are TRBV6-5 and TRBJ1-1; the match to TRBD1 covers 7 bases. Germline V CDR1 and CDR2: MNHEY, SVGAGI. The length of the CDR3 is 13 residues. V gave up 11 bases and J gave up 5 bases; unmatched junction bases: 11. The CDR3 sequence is CAGSRGPGTEAFF. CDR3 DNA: TGTGCCGGGAGTAGGGGGCCGGGGACTGAAGCTTTCTTT.

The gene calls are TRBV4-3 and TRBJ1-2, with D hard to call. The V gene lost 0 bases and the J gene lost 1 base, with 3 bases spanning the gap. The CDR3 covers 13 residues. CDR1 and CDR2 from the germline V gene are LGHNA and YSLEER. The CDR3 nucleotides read TGCGCCAGCAGCCAAGATCGTAACTATGGCTACACCTTC. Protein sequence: CASSQDRNYGYTF.

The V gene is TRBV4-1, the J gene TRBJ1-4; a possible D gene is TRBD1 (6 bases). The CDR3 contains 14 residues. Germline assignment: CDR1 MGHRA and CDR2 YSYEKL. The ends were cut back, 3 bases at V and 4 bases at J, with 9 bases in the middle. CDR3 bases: TGCGCCAGCAGCCAGGACAGTTATAATGAAAAACTGTTTTTT. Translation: CASSQDSYNEKLFF.

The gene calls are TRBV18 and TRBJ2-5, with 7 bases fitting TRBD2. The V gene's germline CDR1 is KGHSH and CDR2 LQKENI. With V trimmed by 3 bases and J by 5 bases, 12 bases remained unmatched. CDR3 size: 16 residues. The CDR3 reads CASSPASGSGGETQYF. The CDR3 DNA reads TGTGCCAGCTCACCTGCTAGCGGCTCCGGGGGGGAGACCCAGTACTTC.

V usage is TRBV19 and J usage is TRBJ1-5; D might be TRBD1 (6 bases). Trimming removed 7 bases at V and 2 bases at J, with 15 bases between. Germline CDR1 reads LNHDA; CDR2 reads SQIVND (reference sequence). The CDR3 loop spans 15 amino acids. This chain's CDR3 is CASTVRGGGNQPQHF. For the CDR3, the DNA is TGTGCCAGTACCGTACGAGGGGGTGGCAATCAGCCCCAGCATTTT.

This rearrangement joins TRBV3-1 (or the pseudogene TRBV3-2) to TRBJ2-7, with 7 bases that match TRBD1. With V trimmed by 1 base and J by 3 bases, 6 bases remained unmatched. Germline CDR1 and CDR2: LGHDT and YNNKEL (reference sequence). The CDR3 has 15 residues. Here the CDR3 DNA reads TGTGCCAGCAGCCAAGCGGCGACAGGGCTCTACGAGCAGTACTTC. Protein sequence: CASSQAATGLYEQYF.

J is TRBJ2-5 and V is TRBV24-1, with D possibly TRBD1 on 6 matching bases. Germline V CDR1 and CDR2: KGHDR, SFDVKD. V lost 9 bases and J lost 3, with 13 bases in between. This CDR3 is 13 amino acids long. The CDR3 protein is CATSAYREETQYF. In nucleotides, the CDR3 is TGTGCCACCTCTGCCTACAGGGAAGAGACCCAGTACTTC.

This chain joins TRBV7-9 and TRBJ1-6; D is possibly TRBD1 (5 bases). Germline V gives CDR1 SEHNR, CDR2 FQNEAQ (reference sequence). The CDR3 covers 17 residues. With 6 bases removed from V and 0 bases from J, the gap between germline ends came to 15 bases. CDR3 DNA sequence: TGTGCCAGCAGTTCAACAGGTGGGAGCTCCTATAATTCACCCCTCCACTTT. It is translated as CASSSTGGSSYNSPLHF. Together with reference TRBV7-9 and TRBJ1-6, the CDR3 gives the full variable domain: DTGVSQNPRHKITKRGQNVTFRCDPISEHNRLYWYRQTLGQGPEFLTYFQNEAQLEKSRLLSDRFSAERPKGSFSTLEIQRTEQGDSAMYLCASSSTGGSSYNSPLHFGNGTRLTVT.

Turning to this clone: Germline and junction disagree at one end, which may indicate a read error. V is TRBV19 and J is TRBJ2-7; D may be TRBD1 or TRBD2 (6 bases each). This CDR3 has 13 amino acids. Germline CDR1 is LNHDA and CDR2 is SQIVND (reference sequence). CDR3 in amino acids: CASSATGRYEQHF. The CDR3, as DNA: TGTGCCAGTAGTGCCACAGGGAGGTACGAGCAGCACTTC.

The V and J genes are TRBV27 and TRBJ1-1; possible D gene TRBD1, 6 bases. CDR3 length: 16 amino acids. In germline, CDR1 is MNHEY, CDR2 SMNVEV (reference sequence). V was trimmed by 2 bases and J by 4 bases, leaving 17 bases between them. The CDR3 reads CASSLGWGAGGTEAFF. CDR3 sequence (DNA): TGTGCCAGCAGTTTAGGGTGGGGGGCCGGTGGCACTGAAGCTTTCTTT.

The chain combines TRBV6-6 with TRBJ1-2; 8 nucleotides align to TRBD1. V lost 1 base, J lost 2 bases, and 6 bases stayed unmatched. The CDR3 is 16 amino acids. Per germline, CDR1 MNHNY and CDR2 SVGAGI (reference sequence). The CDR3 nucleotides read TGTGCCAGCAGTTACTTTAATCAGGGGGCAAACTATGGCTACACCTTC. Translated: CASSYFNQGANYGYTF.

The CDR3, as DNA: TGTGCCAGCAGCCTGAACACTGAAGCTTTCTTT. Translating gives CASSLNTEAFF. The rearrangement joins TRBV5-6 to TRBJ1-1; D ambiguous. The germline V and J ends were trimmed by 4 bases and 0 bases, with 1 base remaining between them. The CDR3 totals 11 residues. CDR1 is SGHDT, CDR2 YYEEEE, per germline.

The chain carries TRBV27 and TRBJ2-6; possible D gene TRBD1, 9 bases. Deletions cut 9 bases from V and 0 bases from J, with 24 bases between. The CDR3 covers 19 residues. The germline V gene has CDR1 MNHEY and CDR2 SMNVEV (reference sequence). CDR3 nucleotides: TGTGCCAGTCTGCACACAGGGGGCGGGACTAGCTCTGGGGCCAACGTCCTGACTTTC. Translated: CASLHTGGGTSSGANVLTF.

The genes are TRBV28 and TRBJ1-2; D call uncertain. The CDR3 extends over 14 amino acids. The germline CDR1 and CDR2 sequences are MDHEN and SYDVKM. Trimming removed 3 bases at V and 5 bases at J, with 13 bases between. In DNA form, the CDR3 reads TGTGCCAGCAGTTTTCCTGGGTCGTCTTATGGCTACACCTTC. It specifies CASSFPGSSYGYTF.

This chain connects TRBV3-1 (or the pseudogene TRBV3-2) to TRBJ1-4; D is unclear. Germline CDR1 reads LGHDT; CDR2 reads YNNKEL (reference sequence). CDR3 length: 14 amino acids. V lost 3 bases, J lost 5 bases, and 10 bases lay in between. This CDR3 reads CASSQTPRNEKLFF. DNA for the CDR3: TGTGCCAGCAGCCAGACACCGAGAAATGAAAAACTGTTTTTT.

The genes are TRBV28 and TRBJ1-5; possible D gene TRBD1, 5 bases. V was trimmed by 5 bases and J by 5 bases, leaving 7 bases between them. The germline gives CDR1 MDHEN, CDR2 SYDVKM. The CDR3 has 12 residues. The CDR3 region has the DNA TGTGCCAGCAGTGGGACGTATCAGCCCCAGCATTTT. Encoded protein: CASSGTYQPQHF.

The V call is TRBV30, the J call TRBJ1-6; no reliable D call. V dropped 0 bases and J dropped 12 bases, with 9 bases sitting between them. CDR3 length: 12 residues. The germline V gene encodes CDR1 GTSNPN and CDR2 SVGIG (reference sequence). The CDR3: CAWSVPPKPLHF. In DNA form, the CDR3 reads TGTGCCTGGAGTGTACCCCCCAAACCCCTCCACTTT.